This paragraph covers one T cell receptor beta chain sequence. The data stem from a study of blood T cell repertoires in COVID-19. On the study more broadly: T cells, B-cell-depleted T cells, or PBMCs supplied cDNA or gDNA.

The study recruited people aged 18 to 89 years across some 23 US areas. Generated by immunoSEQ multiplex PCR, the TCRdb table keeps only in-frame clones and is missing some. The table has 160,000 or so clones, roughly 90% seen once; the top ten hold 0.95% to 1.5%. The TCR originated in a human donor with acute COVID-19. The donor label of this sample is uncertain. Sequencing was done on a sample of PBMCs or T cells enriched from blood (not recorded which).

CDR3 loop: CASSRGRNTEAFF. The DNA for the CDR3 is TGTGCCAGCAGTAGGGGGAGGAACACTGAAGCTTTCTTT. V is TRBV6-5 and J is TRBJ1-1; tentative D call: TRBD1 (6 bases). The germline CDR1 and CDR2 sequences are MNHEY and SVGAGI. V was cut by 5 bases and J by 1 base, with 8 bases left in between. The length of the CDR3 is 13 residues.